The rows below give T cell receptor beta chains drawn from one sample of a study of metastatic and nonmetastatic thyroid tumors. TCRdb reanalyzed the PCR reads with MiXCR. The sample lists roughly 17,000 clones; over 25% were seen once. Material: tumor tissue. Receptors originate from a male donor with papillary thyroid cancer or a benign thyroid nodule (not recorded which). Some clones in this sample may be carry-over from other donors' samples. Each CDR3 is given with its conserved first and last residue. Each record gives: CDR3 protein, CDR3 DNA, J gene, D gene, V gene, clone size. A D gene is named only where the DNA matches it firmly. Not all rows give a size; the values are once, few, many and, for expanded clones, a class.

cdr3_aa: CASSGFIPNTEAFF
cdr3_nt: TGTGCCAGCAGTGGATTCATTCCGAACACTGAAGCTTTCTTT
j_call: TRBJ1-1
d_call: -
v_call: TRBV2
clone_size: medium-sized

cdr3_aa: CASSQDSAGRSSGNTIYF
cdr3_nt: TGCGCCAGCAGCCAAGATTCGGCAGGGCGAAGCTCTGGAAACACCATATATTTT
j_call: TRBJ1-3
d_call: -
v_call: TRBV4-1
clone_size: many

cdr3_aa: CASSTGQGASYEQYF
cdr3_nt: TGCGCCAGCAGCACGGGACAGGGGGCATCCTACGAGCAGTACTTC
j_call: TRBJ2-7
d_call: TRBD1
v_call: TRBV5-1
clone_size: medium-sized

cdr3_aa: CATSAPWGKGEQYF
cdr3_nt: TGTGCCACCAGTGCCCCCTGGGGAAAAGGCGAGCAGTACTTC
j_call: TRBJ2-7
d_call: -
v_call: TRBV24-1
clone_size: -

cdr3_aa: CASSSESGYEQYF
cdr3_nt: TGTGCCAGCAGCTCTGAGAGCGGTTACGAGCAGTACTTC
j_call: TRBJ2-7
d_call: -
v_call: TRBV3-1
clone_size: -

cdr3_aa: CASSYSSTYEQYF
cdr3_nt: TGTGCCAGCAGTTACTCTAGCACATATGAGCAGTACTTC
j_call: TRBJ2-7
d_call: -
v_call: TRBV6-5
clone_size: -

cdr3_aa: CSVARTVNTEAFF
cdr3_nt: TGCAGCGTTGCCCGGACGGTGAACACTGAAGCTTTCTTT
j_call: TRBJ1-1
d_call: -
v_call: TRBV29-1
clone_size: few

cdr3_aa: CASSLSREETEAFF
cdr3_nt: TGTGCCAGCAGTTTATCGAGGGAGGAGACTGAAGCTTTCTTT
j_call: TRBJ1-1
d_call: -
v_call: TRBV28
clone_size: -

cdr3_aa: CASSLGAPEANVLTF
cdr3_nt: TGCGCCAGCAGCTTAGGGGCCCCAGAGGCCAACGTCCTGACTTTC
j_call: TRBJ2-6
d_call: -
v_call: TRBV5-1
clone_size: -

cdr3_aa: CASSSRTRDTYEQYF
cdr3_nt: TGTGCCAGCAGCTCGCGGACTAGAGACACCTACGAGCAGTACTTC
j_call: TRBJ2-7
d_call: TRBD2
v_call: TRBV11-3
clone_size: -

cdr3_aa: CAISTGLGTGELFF
cdr3_nt: TGCGCCATCAGCACGGGACTCGGCACCGGGGAGCTGTTTTTT
j_call: TRBJ2-2
d_call: -
v_call: TRBV10-1
clone_size: many

cdr3_aa: CASSSISGRGREQFF
cdr3_nt: TGTGCCAGCAGCTCCATTAGCGGGAGGGGCAGGGAGCAGTTCTTC
j_call: TRBJ2-1
d_call: TRBD2
v_call: TRBV11-3
clone_size: -

cdr3_aa: CASSLEAYGYTF
cdr3_nt: TGTGCCAGCAGTTTGGAGGCGTATGGCTACACCTTC
j_call: TRBJ1-2
d_call: -
v_call: TRBV28
clone_size: -

cdr3_aa: CASSEQGGQFF
cdr3_nt: TGTGCCAGCAGTGAGCAGGGGGGGCAGTTCTTC
j_call: TRBJ2-1
d_call: -
v_call: TRBV6-1
clone_size: -

cdr3_aa: CASSLSGYETQYF
cdr3_nt: TGTGCCAGCAGTCTAAGCGGGTATGAGACCCAGTACTTC
j_call: TRBJ2-5
d_call: -
v_call: TRBV6-2/TRBV6-3
clone_size: medium-sized

cdr3_aa: CASSFTTGSQYTQYF
cdr3_nt: TGTGCCAGTAGTTTCACCACCGGTTCACAGTATACGCAGTATTTT
j_call: TRBJ2-3
d_call: -
v_call: TRBV19
clone_size: few

cdr3_aa: CAWSLGLGVRETQYF
cdr3_nt: TGTGCCTGGAGTTTAGGACTAGGAGTGCGGGAGACCCAGTACTTC
j_call: TRBJ2-5
d_call: TRBD2
v_call: TRBV30
clone_size: once

cdr3_aa: CASSLAGMNTGELFF
cdr3_nt: TGTGCCAGCAGTCTAGCGGGGATGAACACCGGGGAGCTGTTTTTT
j_call: TRBJ2-2
d_call: TRBD2
v_call: TRBV28
clone_size: -

cdr3_aa: CASSLSLGSYNEQFF
cdr3_nt: TGTGCCAGCAGTTTATCCCTAGGTTCCTACAATGAGCAGTTCTTC
j_call: TRBJ2-1
d_call: -
v_call: TRBV27
clone_size: many

cdr3_aa: CASSFWGDQPQHF
cdr3_nt: TGTGCCAGCAGTTTCTGGGGAGATCAGCCCCAGCATTTT
j_call: TRBJ1-5
d_call: -
v_call: TRBV12-3/TRBV12-4
clone_size: many

cdr3_aa: CASSSGTDLSYEQYF
cdr3_nt: TGTGCCAGCAGTTCAGGGACAGACCTCTCCTACGAGCAGTACTTC
j_call: TRBJ2-7
d_call: TRBD1
v_call: TRBV27
clone_size: -

cdr3_aa: CASSYETLEGSNYEQYF
cdr3_nt: TGTGCCAGCAGTTATGAGACTCTCGAAGGGAGCAACTACGAGCAGTACTTC
j_call: TRBJ2-7
d_call: -
v_call: TRBV6-5
clone_size: few

cdr3_aa: CATSDLVVDTQYF
cdr3_nt: TGTGCCACCAGTGATTTGGTGGTGGATACGCAGTATTTT
j_call: TRBJ2-3
d_call: -
v_call: TRBV24-1
clone_size: many

cdr3_aa: CASSLTSAAGETQYF
cdr3_nt: TGTGCCAGCAGCCTCACTAGCGCCGCCGGGGAGACCCAGTACTTC
j_call: TRBJ2-5
d_call: TRBD2
v_call: TRBV4-2
clone_size: -

cdr3_aa: CATSDHTGTRELFF
cdr3_nt: TGTGCCACCAGTGACCACACGGGAACCCGGGAGCTGTTTTTT
j_call: TRBJ2-2
d_call: -
v_call: TRBV24-1
clone_size: few

cdr3_aa: CSVGDKDEAFF
cdr3_nt: TGCAGCGTAGGAGATAAGGATGAAGCTTTCTTT
j_call: TRBJ1-1
d_call: -
v_call: TRBV29-1
clone_size: -

cdr3_aa: CASSSYSDRSAEAFF
cdr3_nt: TGTGCCAGTAGTTCCTATTCCGACAGGTCGGCAGAAGCTTTCTTT
j_call: TRBJ1-1
d_call: -
v_call: TRBV19
clone_size: -

cdr3_aa: CAWSARRDTEAFF
cdr3_nt: TGTGCCTGGAGTGCTCGCCGGGACACTGAAGCTTTCTTT
j_call: TRBJ1-1
d_call: -
v_call: TRBV30
clone_size: -

cdr3_aa: CSARTGGTVQPQHF
cdr3_nt: TGCAGTGCCAGGACAGGGGGCACGGTTCAGCCCCAGCATTTT
j_call: TRBJ1-5
d_call: TRBD1
v_call: TRBV20-1
clone_size: -

cdr3_aa: CASSAAPTADTQYF
cdr3_nt: TGTGCCAGCAGCGCCGCCCCGACAGCAGATACGCAGTATTTT
j_call: TRBJ2-3
d_call: -
v_call: TRBV11-3
clone_size: medium-sized

cdr3_aa: CASSMDGYNTDTQYF
cdr3_nt: TGTGCCAGTAGTATGGACGGGTATAACACAGATACGCAGTATTTT
j_call: TRBJ2-3
d_call: -
v_call: TRBV19
clone_size: -